What follows are 3 T cell receptor beta chains derived from one specimen sequenced in a study of T cell responses to AZD1222 COVID-19 vaccine (TCRdb year 2021). Library preparation used the immunoSEQ multiplex PCR assay. The immuneACCESS repertoire file appears here via TCRdb, limited to in-frame rearrangements. These files lack a portion of the clones; in checked studies, under half of the deficit traces to unresolved V genes, and the cause of the others is not known. The sample records 110,000 to 150,000 clones, about 91% of which are singletons. Under 2% of the sample is held by the ten biggest clonotypes. In the paper's terms, the time point label means: baseline before first vaccination. Source: peripheral blood, taken on day 0 of AZD1222 vaccination. The receptors derive from an adult in good health.

The chain links TRBV3-1 (or the pseudogene TRBV3-2) to TRBJ2-3; TRBD1 matches 7 bases. Germline V gene data show CDR1 as LGHDT and CDR2 as YNNKEL (reference sequence). The CDR3 spans 16 residues. The V gene end was trimmed by 5 bases and the J gene end by 2 bases; junction bases not matched to a gene: 10. In DNA, the CDR3 is TGTGCCAGCAGCTCCCGACAGGGCCTCGTCACAGATACGCAGTATTTT. It encodes CASSSRQGLVTDTQYF.

This rearrangement joins TRBV5-1 to TRBJ2-1, with D possibly being TRBD1 or TRBD2 (5 bases each). Trimming cost V 0 bases and J 5 bases, with 18 bases left between them. The length of the CDR3 is 17 residues. The germline gives CDR1 SGHRS, CDR2 YFSETQ. The CDR3 sequence: CASSLELRGGLDNEQFF. In DNA form, the CDR3 reads TGCGCCAGCAGCTTGGAATTGAGGGGCGGTCTAGACAATGAGCAGTTCTTC.

The rearrangement uses TRBV6-2 or TRBV6-3 and TRBJ2-5; 9 nucleotides match TRBD2. In germline, CDR1 is MNHEY, CDR2 SVGEGT. There are 15 residues in the CDR3. V was pared by 7 bases and J by 5 bases, with 11 bases of the junction left unmatched. The CDR3 here is CASNPTSGYGETQYF. CDR3 bases: TGTGCCAGCAACCCTACTAGCGGGTACGGGGAGACCCAGTACTTC.